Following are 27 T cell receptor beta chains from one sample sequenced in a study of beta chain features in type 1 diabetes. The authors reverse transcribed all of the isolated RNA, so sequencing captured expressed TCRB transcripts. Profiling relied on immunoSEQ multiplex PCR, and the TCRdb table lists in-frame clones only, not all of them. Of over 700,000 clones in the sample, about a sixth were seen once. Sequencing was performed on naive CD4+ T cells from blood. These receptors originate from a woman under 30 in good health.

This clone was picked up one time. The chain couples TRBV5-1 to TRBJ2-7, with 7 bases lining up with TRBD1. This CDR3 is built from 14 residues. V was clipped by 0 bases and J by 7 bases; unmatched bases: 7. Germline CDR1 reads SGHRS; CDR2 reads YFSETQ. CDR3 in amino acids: CASSLGQGVEEQYF. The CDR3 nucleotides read TGCGCCAGCAGCTTGGGACAGGGAGTAGAGGAGCAGTACTTC.

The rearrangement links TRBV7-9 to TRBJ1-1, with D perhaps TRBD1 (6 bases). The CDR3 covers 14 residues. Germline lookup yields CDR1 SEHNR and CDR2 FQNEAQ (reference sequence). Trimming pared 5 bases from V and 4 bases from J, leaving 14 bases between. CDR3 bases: TGTGCCAGCAGCGAGAGTGGGGGGGCCACTGAAGCTTTCTTT. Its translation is CASSESGGATEAFF. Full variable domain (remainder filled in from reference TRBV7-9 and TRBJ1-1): DTGVSQNPRHKITKRGQNVTFRCDPISEHNRLYWYRQTLGQGPEFLTYFQNEAQLEKSRLLSDRFSAERPKGSFSTLEIQRTEQGDSAMYLCASSESGGATEAFFGQGTRLTVV.

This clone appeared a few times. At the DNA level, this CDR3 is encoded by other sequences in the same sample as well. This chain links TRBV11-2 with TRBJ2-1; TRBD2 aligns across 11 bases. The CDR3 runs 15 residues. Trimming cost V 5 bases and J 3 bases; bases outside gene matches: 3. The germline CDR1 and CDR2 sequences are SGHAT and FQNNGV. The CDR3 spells CASSPGLADYNEQFF. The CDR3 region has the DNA TGTGCCAGCAGCCCGGGACTAGCGGACTACAATGAGCAGTTCTTC.

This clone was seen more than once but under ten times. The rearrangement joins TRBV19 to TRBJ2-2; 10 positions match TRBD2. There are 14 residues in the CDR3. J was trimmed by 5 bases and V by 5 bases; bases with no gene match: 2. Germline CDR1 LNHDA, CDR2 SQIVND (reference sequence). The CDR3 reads CASSRLAGTGELFF. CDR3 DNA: TGTGCCAGTAGTCGACTAGCGGGTACCGGGGAGCTGTTTTTT.

The CDR3 nucleotides are TGCGCCAGCAGCCAGCTGTCAGGGGGGGCTGAAGCTTTCTTT. Its protein is CASSQLSGGAEAFF. The chain uses TRBV4-3 and TRBJ1-1; TRBD1 matches 7 bases. Germline CDR1 LGHNA, CDR2 YSLEER. This CDR3 is 14 amino acids long. V lost 3 bases, J lost 6 bases, and 7 bases stayed unmatched.

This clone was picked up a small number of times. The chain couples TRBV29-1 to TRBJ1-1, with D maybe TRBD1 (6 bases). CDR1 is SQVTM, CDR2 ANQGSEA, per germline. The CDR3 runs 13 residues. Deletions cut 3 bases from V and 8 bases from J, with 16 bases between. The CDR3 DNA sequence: TGCAGCGTTGAGGGGGCAGAGTATTCCGAAGCTTTCTTT. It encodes CSVEGAEYSEAFF.

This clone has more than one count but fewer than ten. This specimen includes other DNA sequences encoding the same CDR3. As DNA, the CDR3 is TGTGCCAGCGGTTCTTACGAGCAGTACTTC. This translates into CASGSYEQYF. The chain has TRBV7-2 and TRBJ2-7, with D hard to call. V was cut by 8 bases and J by 4 bases, with 6 bases left in between. The CDR3 has 10 amino acids. CDR1 is SGHTA, CDR2 FQGNSA, per germline.

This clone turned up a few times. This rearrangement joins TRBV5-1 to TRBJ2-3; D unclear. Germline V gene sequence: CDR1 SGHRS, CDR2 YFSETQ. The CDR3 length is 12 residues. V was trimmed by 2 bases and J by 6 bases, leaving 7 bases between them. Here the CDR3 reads CASSFDGDTQYF. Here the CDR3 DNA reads TGCGCCAGCAGCTTTGATGGCGATACGCAGTATTTT.

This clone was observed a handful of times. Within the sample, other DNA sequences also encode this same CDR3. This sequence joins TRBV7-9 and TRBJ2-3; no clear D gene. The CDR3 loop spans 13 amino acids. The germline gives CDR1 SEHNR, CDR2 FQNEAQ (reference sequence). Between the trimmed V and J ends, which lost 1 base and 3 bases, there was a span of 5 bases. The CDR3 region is CASSLGGTDTQYF. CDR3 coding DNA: TGTGCCAGCAGCTTAGGGGGTACAGATACGCAGTATTTT.

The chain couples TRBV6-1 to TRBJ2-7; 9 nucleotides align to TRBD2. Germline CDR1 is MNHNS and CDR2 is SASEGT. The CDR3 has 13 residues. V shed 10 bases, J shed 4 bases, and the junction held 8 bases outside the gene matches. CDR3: CATLAGTLYEQYF. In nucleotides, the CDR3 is TGTGCCACTCTAGCGGGGACTTTATACGAGCAGTACTTC.

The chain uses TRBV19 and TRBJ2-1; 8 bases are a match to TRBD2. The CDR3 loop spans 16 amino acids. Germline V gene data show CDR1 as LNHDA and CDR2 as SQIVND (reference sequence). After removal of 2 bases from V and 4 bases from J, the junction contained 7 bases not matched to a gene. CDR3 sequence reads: CASSIFGGRLYNEQFF. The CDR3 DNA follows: TGTGCCAGTAGTATATTTGGCGGGAGGCTATACAATGAGCAGTTCTTC.

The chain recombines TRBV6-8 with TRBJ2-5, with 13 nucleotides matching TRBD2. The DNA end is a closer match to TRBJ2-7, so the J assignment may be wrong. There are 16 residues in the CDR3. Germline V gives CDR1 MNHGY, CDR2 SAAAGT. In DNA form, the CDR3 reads TGTGCCAGCAGTTACGGGACTAGCGGGATGCTCTACGAGCAGTACTTC. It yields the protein CASSYGTSGMLYEQYF.

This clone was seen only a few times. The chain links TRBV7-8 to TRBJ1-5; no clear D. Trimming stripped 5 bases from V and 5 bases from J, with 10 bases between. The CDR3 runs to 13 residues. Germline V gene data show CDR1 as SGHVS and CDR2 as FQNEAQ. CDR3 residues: CASSQNLDQPQHF. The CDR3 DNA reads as TGTGCCAGCAGCCAGAACCTCGATCAGCCCCAGCATTTT.

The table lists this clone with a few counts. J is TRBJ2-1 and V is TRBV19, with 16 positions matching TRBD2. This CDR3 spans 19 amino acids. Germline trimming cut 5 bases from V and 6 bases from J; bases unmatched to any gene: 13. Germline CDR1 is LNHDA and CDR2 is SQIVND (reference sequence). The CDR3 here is CASSPGTSGRAVLVNEQFF. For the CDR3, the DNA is TGTGCCAGTAGTCCGGGGACTAGCGGGAGGGCCGTCTTGGTCAATGAGCAGTTCTTC.

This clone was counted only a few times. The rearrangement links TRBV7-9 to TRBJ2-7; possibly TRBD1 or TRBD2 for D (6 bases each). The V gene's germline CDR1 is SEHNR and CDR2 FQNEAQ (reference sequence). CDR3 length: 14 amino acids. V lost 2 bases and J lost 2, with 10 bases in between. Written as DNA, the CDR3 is TGTGCCAGCAGCTTAACGGGGGCTCCCTACGAGCAGTACTTC. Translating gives CASSLTGAPYEQYF.

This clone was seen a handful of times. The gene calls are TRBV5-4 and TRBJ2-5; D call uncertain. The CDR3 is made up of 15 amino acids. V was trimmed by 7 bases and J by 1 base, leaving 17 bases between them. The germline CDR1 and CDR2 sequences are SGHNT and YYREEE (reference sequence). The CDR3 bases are TGTGCCAGCGCCGCGGCCGCCCGAAGCCAAGAGACCCAGTACTTC. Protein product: CASAAAARSQETQYF.

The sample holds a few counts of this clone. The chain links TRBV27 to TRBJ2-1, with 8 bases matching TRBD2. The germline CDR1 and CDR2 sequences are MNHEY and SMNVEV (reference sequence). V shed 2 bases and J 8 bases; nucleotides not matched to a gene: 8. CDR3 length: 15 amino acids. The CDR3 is CASSLVAAGADEQFF. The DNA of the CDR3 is TGTGCCAGCAGTTTAGTGGCAGCGGGGGCGGATGAGCAGTTCTTC.

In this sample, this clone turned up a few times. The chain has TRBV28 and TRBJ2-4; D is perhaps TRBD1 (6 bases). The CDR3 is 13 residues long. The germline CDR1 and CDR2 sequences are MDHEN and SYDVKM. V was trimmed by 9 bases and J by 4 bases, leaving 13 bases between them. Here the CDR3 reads CASLGQTKNIQYF. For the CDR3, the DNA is TGTGCCAGTTTGGGACAAACGAAAAACATTCAGTACTTC.

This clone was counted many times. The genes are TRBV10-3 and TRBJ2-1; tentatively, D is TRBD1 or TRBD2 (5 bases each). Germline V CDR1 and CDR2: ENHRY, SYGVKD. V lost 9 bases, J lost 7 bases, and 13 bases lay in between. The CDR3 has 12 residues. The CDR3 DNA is TGTGCCATGGGACCCTACGGGAATGAGCAGTTCTTC. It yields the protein CAMGPYGNEQFF.

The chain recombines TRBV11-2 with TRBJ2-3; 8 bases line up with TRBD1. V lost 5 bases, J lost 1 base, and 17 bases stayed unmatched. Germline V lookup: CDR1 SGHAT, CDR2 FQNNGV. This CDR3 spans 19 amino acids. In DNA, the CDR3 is TGTGCCAGCAGCCCAACCGGGACAGGTCCCCCAAGACGCACAGATACGCAGTATTTT. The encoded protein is CASSPTGTGPPRRTDTQYF.

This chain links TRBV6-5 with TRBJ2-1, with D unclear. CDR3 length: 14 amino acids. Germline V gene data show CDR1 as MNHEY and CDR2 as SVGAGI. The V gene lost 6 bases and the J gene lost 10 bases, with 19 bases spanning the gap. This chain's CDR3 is CASSRTRLVGEQFF. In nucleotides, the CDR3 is TGTGCCAGCAGCCGAACCAGGCTAGTCGGGGAGCAGTTCTTC.

CDR3 in amino acids: CASSLWVAGQAETQYF. The DNA of the CDR3 is TGTGCCAGCAGCTTATGGGTAGCGGGGCAGGCAGAGACCCAGTACTTC. The chain has TRBV7-2 and TRBJ2-5; 8 bases agree with TRBD2. From germline, CDR1 is SGHTA and CDR2 FQGNSA. The trim removed 2 bases at V and 4 bases at J, leaving 9 bases unmatched. The CDR3 extends over 16 amino acids. Full variable domain (remainder filled in from reference TRBV7-2 and TRBJ2-5): GAGVSQSPSNKVTEKGKDVELRCDPISGHTALYWYRQSLGQGLEFLIYFQGNSAPDKSGLPSDRFSAERTGGSVSTLTIQRTQQEDSAVYLCASSLWVAGQAETQYFGPGTRLLVL.

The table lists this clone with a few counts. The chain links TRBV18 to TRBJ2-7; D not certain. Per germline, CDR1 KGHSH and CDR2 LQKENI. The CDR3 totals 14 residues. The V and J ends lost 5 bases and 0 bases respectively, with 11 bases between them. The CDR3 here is CASSESLYSYEQYF. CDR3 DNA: TGTGCCAGCTCAGAGAGCCTGTACTCCTACGAGCAGTACTTC.

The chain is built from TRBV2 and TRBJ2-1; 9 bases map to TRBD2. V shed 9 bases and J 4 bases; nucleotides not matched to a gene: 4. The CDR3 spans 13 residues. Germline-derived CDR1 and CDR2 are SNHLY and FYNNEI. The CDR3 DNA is TGTGCCAGTTTTAGCGGGAGTTACAATGAGCAGTTCTTC. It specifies CASFSGSYNEQFF.

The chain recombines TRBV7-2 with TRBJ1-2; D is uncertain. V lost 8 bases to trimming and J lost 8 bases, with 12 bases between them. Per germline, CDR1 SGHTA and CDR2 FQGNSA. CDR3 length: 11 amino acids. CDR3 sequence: CASHSVGGYTF. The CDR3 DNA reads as TGTGCCAGCCACTCGGTAGGGGGCTACACCTTC. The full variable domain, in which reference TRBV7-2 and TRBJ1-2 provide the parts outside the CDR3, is GAGVSQSPSNKVTEKGKDVELRCDPISGHTALYWYRQSLGQGLEFLIYFQGNSAPDKSGLPSDRFSAERTGGSVSTLTIQRTQQEDSAVYLCASHSVGGYTFGSGTRLTVV.

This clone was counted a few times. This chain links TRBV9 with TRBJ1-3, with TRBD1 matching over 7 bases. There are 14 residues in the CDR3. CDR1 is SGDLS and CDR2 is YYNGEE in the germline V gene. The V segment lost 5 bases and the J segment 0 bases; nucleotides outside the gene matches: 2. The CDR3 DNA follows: TGTGCCAGCAGGACAGGGCACTCTGGAAACACCATATATTTT. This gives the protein CASRTGHSGNTIYF.

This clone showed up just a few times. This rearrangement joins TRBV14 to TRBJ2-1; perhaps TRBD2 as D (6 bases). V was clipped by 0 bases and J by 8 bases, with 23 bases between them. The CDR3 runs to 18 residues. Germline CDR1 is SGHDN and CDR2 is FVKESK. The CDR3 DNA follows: TGTGCCAGCAGCCAAGATCTTGGAAGCGGGCCCCGAGTAGATGAGCAGTTCTTC. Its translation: CASSQDLGSGPRVDEQFF.